The 27 T cell receptor beta chains given below trace back to one sample, sequenced in a study of vaccination and CD4 T cells after COVID-19. The time point denotes: late sampling 161 to 241 days after vaccination in a few convalescent patients. Treatment indicated: roughly 10-day PBMC culture with coronavirus spike peptide pools or control peptides (ViraFEST assay). Once obtained from cultured CD4+ T cells, the DNA was sequenced using the Oncomine TCR Beta short-read assay. A single record per CDR3 protein comes from TCRdb applying MiXCR to the PCR reads. Here the sample spans roughly 20,000 distinct CDR3 sequences, roughly 38% being singletons. Antigens for these TCRs are unknown. This sample comprised CD4+ T cells from blood, cultured in vitro, obtained about 7 months after SARS-CoV-2 vaccination. Receptors originate from a human donor who had recovered from COVID-19.

The chain employs TRBV19 and TRBJ2-7, with no clear D. There are 12 residues in the CDR3. Germline CDR1 reads LNHDA; CDR2 reads SQIVND (reference sequence). V lost 4 bases and J 6 bases, leaving 10 bases between the germline ends. The CDR3 region has the DNA TGTGCCAGTAGTAACTCCCTGAGCGAGCAGTACTTC. This encodes CASSNSLSEQYF.

The chain links TRBV28 to TRBJ1-5; 8 nucleotides line up with TRBD1. The CDR3 has 17 residues. Germline assignment: CDR1 MDHEN and CDR2 SYDVKM. V was clipped by 5 bases and J by 4 bases; unmatched bases: 13. The CDR3 reads CASSTGTGRRLNQPQHF. CDR3 DNA: TGTGCCAGCAGTACCGGGACAGGTCGGAGATTAAATCAGCCCCAGCATTTT.

This rearrangement joins TRBV30 to TRBJ1-5; TRBD1 might be the D (5 bases). This CDR3 has 14 residues. V was pared by 1 base and J by 2 bases, with 9 bases between. The germline V gene has CDR1 GTSNPN and CDR2 SVGIG (reference sequence). CDR3 amino acids: CAWSGGGGNQPQHF. CDR3 sequence (DNA): TGTGCCTGGAGTGGAGGAGGGGGCAATCAGCCCCAGCATTTT.

The gene calls are TRBV7-3 and TRBJ2-1, with 7 bases that match TRBD2. The CDR3 length is 15 residues. CDR1 and CDR2 (germline): SGHTA, FQGTGA. With 4 bases clipped from V and 7 bases from J, the junction kept 10 bases outside the gene matches. The CDR3 sequence is CASSSGLVGLNEQFF. The CDR3 DNA is TGTGCCAGCAGCTCCGGACTAGTAGGTTTGAATGAGCAGTTCTTC. The complete variable domain, with remaining parts taken from reference TRBV7-3 and TRBJ2-1, reads GAGVSQTPSNKVTEKGKYVELRCDPISGHTALYWYRQSLGQGPEFLIYFQGTGAADDSGLPNDRFFAVRPEGSVSTLKIQRTERGDSAVYLCASSSGLVGLNEQFFGPGTRLTVL.

In this sample, this clonotype turned up a few times. The CDR3 DNA reads as TGTGCCAGCAGCGGAACGTCTCTCTACGAGCAGTACTTC. This encodes CASSGTSLYEQYF. This chain uses TRBV28 with TRBJ2-7; D uncertain. In germline, CDR1 is MDHEN, CDR2 SYDVKM. There are 13 residues in the CDR3. With 6 bases removed from V and 3 bases from J, the gap between germline ends came to 12 bases.

The V call is TRBV19, the J call TRBJ2-1; no clear D. The germline V and J ends were trimmed by 0 bases and 0 bases, with 12 bases remaining between them. CDR3 length: 17 amino acids. The V gene's germline CDR1 is LNHDA and CDR2 SQIVND (reference sequence). The CDR3 is CASSIDPLGPSYNEQFF. CDR3 nucleotides: TGTGCCAGTAGTATAGATCCCTTGGGCCCCTCCTACAATGAGCAGTTCTTC. Together with reference TRBV19 and TRBJ2-1, the CDR3 gives the full variable domain: DGGITQSPKYLFRKEGQNVTLSCEQNLNHDAMYWYRQDPGQGLRLIYYSQIVNDFQKGDIAEGYSVSREKKESFPLTVTSAQKNPTAFYLCASSIDPLGPSYNEQFFGPGTRLTVL.

In DNA, the CDR3 is TGTGCCAGCAGCCCCCGGGGCGGGCCCACAGATACGCAGTATTTT. Protein: CASSPRGGPTDTQYF. The chain is built from TRBV7-3 and TRBJ2-3, with D possibly being TRBD1 or TRBD2 (5 bases each). Germline V CDR1 and CDR2: SGHTA, FQGTGA. V was cut by 5 bases and J by 2 bases, with 14 bases left in between. There are 15 residues in the CDR3. The complete variable domain, with remaining parts taken from reference TRBV7-3 and TRBJ2-3, reads GAGVSQTPSNKVTEKGKYVELRCDPISGHTALYWYRQSLGQGPEFLIYFQGTGAADDSGLPNDRFFAVRPEGSVSTLKIQRTERGDSAVYLCASSPRGGPTDTQYFGPGTRLTVL.

This clonotype is classed as medium-sized (0.01 to 0.1%). The chain combines TRBV19 with TRBJ1-1; 9 bases align to TRBD1. This CDR3 has 13 residues. Germline values: CDR1 LNHDA, CDR2 SQIVND (reference sequence). With 6 bases clipped from V and 7 bases from J, the junction kept 6 bases outside the gene matches. In nucleotides, the CDR3 is TGTGCCAGTAGAAACACAGGGGGCATTGAAGCTTTCTTT. Its translation is CASRNTGGIEAFF.

The J gene is TRBJ2-7, the V gene TRBV20-1; the match to TRBD1 covers 7 bases. With V trimmed by 7 bases and J by 0 bases, 12 bases remained unmatched. CDR3 size: 15 residues. Germline V gene sequence: CDR1 DFQATT, CDR2 SNEGSKA (reference sequence). This chain's CDR3 is CSGQGVRVPSYEQYF. The CDR3 DNA follows: TGCAGTGGCCAGGGGGTCAGGGTCCCCTCCTACGAGCAGTACTTC.

This clonotype was recorded a few times. The rearrangement uses TRBV7-9 and TRBJ1-1; 8 nucleotides agree with TRBD1. With 5 bases clipped from V and 5 bases from J, the junction kept 7 bases outside the gene matches. The germline V gene has CDR1 SEHNR and CDR2 FQNEAQ (reference sequence). The CDR3 is 14 residues long. The CDR3: CASSPRGRRTEAFF. In DNA, the CDR3 is TGTGCCAGCAGCCCCAGGGGGCGCCGTACTGAAGCTTTCTTT.

This clonotype has a handful of counts. The chain joins TRBV28 to TRBJ1-2; 7 bases agree with TRBD1. Per the germline V gene, CDR1 is MDHEN and CDR2 is SYDVKM. V was pared by 4 bases and J by 8 bases, with 7 bases of the junction left unmatched. There are 13 residues in the CDR3. CDR3 sequence reads: CASSSGRGLGYTF. The CDR3 DNA is TGTGCCAGCAGTTCGGGCAGGGGGTTGGGCTACACCTTC.

Sample share makes this clonotype medium-sized (0.01 to 0.1%). The chain couples TRBV6-5 to TRBJ2-7, with 9 bases matching TRBD2. This CDR3 region has 14 residues. V was pared by 4 bases and J by 3 bases, with 4 bases of the junction left unmatched. From germline, CDR1 is MNHEY and CDR2 SVGAGI. CDR3 protein: CASSSSGINYEQYF. DNA of the CDR3: TGTGCCAGCAGTTCTAGCGGGATTAACTACGAGCAGTACTTC.

In this sample, this clonotype turned up a few times. The chain combines TRBV20-1 with TRBJ2-5; D is possibly TRBD2 (7 bases). The germline V gene encodes CDR1 DFQATT and CDR2 SNEGSKA (reference sequence). The CDR3 has 14 amino acids. V lost 6 bases and J 2 bases, leaving 16 bases between the germline ends. CDR3 nucleotide sequence: TGCAGTGCCCGGGGGGCTAGCGCTCAAGAGACCCAGTACTTC. Its protein is CSARGASAQETQYF.

This clonotype came up a few times. The CDR3 sequence is CASCGGTDTQYF. The CDR3 nucleotides are TGCGCCAGCTGCGGCGGCACAGATACGCAGTATTTT. The rearrangement links TRBV10-1 to TRBJ2-3; D is ambiguous. The CDR3 consists of 12 residues. CDR1 WNHNN and CDR2 SYGVQD come from the germline V gene (reference sequence). Deletions cut 8 bases from V and 1 base from J, with 7 bases between.

The V and J genes are TRBV29-1 and TRBJ2-1; 9 bases map to TRBD2. Unmatched junction bases numbered 3, after V lost 4 bases and J lost 5 bases. Germline V CDR1 and CDR2: SQVTM, ANQGSEA. There are 13 residues in the CDR3. DNA of the CDR3: TGCAGCGTTGTGACTAGCGGACACAATGAGCAGTTCTTC. It yields the protein CSVVTSGHNEQFF.

A few counts support this clonotype. The chain combines TRBV20-1 with TRBJ1-5; 9 bases map to TRBD1. There are 14 residues in the CDR3. Germline V gene sequence: CDR1 DFQATT, CDR2 SNEGSKA (reference sequence). Trimming removed 2 bases from V and 4 bases from J; junction bases left unmatched: 3. DNA of the CDR3: TGCAGTGCTAGAACAGGACAGGGGAATCAGCCCCAGCATTTT. Amino acids: CSARTGQGNQPQHF.

The chain is built from TRBV7-2 and TRBJ2-2; D unresolved. Trimming pared 2 bases from V and 2 bases from J, leaving 9 bases between. The CDR3 has 15 residues. Per germline, CDR1 SGHTA and CDR2 FQGNSA. The CDR3 DNA follows: TGTGCCAGCAGCTTACAGATGTCTAACACCGGGGAGCTGTTTTTT. Its translation: CASSLQMSNTGELFF.

The V call is TRBV20-1, the J call TRBJ2-7, with 10 bases aligning to TRBD2. Looked up from germline, CDR1 is DFQATT and CDR2 is SNEGSKA (reference sequence). V lost 6 bases and J lost 6; bases outside the gene matches: 14. This CDR3 region has 15 residues. The CDR3: CSAIWLAGEFGEQYF. The CDR3 bases are TGCAGTGCAATCTGGCTAGCGGGAGAGTTCGGCGAGCAGTACTTC.

This clonotype showed up just a few times. This chain joins TRBV27 and TRBJ1-1; possible D gene TRBD1, 5 bases. V was clipped by 6 bases and J by 4 bases, with 15 bases between them. The CDR3 covers 14 residues. Germline V lookup: CDR1 MNHEY, CDR2 SMNVEV (reference sequence). CDR3 region: CASSRYPQGTEAFF. The CDR3 nucleotides read TGTGCCAGCAGCCGATACCCCCAGGGCACTGAAGCTTTCTTT.

The DNA for the CDR3 is TGTGCCAGCAGTACGAGACAGAGCTCCTATAATTCACCCCTCCACTTT. Amino acid sequence: CASSTRQSSYNSPLHF. The J gene is TRBJ1-6, the V gene TRBV6-2 or TRBV6-3; tentative D call: TRBD1 (5 bases). The V gene lost 5 bases and the J gene lost 0 bases, with 11 bases spanning the gap. This CDR3 comprises 16 residues. Per the germline V gene, CDR1 is MNHEY and CDR2 is SVGEGT.

This chain joins TRBV5-1 and TRBJ1-2; D is ambiguous. Trimming removed 4 bases from V and 8 bases from J, with 15 bases in between. CDR1 and CDR2 from the germline V gene are SGHRS and YFSETQ. This CDR3 contains 13 residues. This CDR3 is CASSPDPSRGYTF. The DNA of the CDR3 is TGCGCCAGCAGCCCTGACCCATCCCGGGGCTACACCTTC.

This clonotype was recorded a few times. The V gene is TRBV29-1, the J gene TRBJ2-7; 9 bases fit TRBD2. V lost 3 bases to trimming and J lost 0 bases; unmatched junction nucleotides: 3. The V gene's germline CDR1 is SQVTM and CDR2 ANQGSEA. The CDR3 sequence is 14 residues long. The CDR3 nucleotides read TGCAGCGTTGATCTAGCGGGAAGCTCCTACGAGCAGTACTTC. It translates to CSVDLAGSSYEQYF.

This clonotype was recorded a few times. This chain joins TRBV20-1 and TRBJ1-1; D gene ambiguous. Germline CDR1 DFQATT, CDR2 SNEGSKA (reference sequence). Trimming took 4 bases from V and 1 from J, leaving 10 bases between them. This CDR3 has 13 amino acids. CDR3 coding DNA: TGCAGTGCTACCCCGCGGAAGAACACTGAAGCTTTCTTT. Protein: CSATPRKNTEAFF.

This clonotype was counted between two and nine times. The rearrangement uses TRBV7-2 and TRBJ2-4; D is ambiguous. CDR1 is SGHTA, CDR2 FQGNSA, per germline. This CDR3 has 14 residues. Trimming took 4 bases from V and 0 from J, leaving 7 bases between them. CDR3 residues: CASSSALAKNIQYF. CDR3 sequence (DNA): TGTGCCAGCAGCTCGGCTTTAGCCAAAAACATTCAGTACTTC.

This clonotype appeared a few times. The genes are TRBV7-2 and TRBJ2-7; TRBD2 matches at 8 bases. Germline V gene data show CDR1 as SGHTA and CDR2 as FQGNSA. V trimming: 5 bases; J trimming: 6 bases; junction bases outside the gene matches: 12. This CDR3 comprises 15 residues. The CDR3 protein is CASSPTSGFSGEQYF. Here the CDR3 DNA reads TGTGCCAGCAGCCCTACTAGCGGATTCTCGGGCGAGCAGTACTTC. Full variable domain (remainder filled in from reference TRBV7-2 and TRBJ2-7): GAGVSQSPSNKVTEKGKDVELRCDPISGHTALYWYRQSLGQGLEFLIYFQGNSAPDKSGLPSDRFSAERTGGSVSTLTIQRTQQEDSAVYLCASSPTSGFSGEQYFGPGTRLTVT.

V is TRBV7-2 and J is TRBJ2-1; 10 bases align to TRBD2. The CDR3 runs to 15 residues. Trimming took 5 bases from V and 7 from J; bases not matched to a gene: 8. The germline gives CDR1 SGHTA, CDR2 FQGNSA. The CDR3 region is CASSPDSGRSNEQFF. In DNA form, the CDR3 reads TGTGCCAGCAGCCCGGATAGCGGGAGGAGTAATGAGCAGTTCTTC.

This clonotype was counted only a few times. The DNA of the CDR3 is TGTGCCAGCAGAACAGGGAGCGGTGGCAACTACGAGCAGTACTTC. This codes for CASRTGSGGNYEQYF. This chain uses TRBV6-1 with TRBJ2-7, with D maybe TRBD1 (6 bases). The length of the CDR3 is 15 residues. Germline assignment: CDR1 MNHNS and CDR2 SASEGT. Trimming shortened V by 6 bases and J by 3 bases, and 18 bases separated the two germline ends.